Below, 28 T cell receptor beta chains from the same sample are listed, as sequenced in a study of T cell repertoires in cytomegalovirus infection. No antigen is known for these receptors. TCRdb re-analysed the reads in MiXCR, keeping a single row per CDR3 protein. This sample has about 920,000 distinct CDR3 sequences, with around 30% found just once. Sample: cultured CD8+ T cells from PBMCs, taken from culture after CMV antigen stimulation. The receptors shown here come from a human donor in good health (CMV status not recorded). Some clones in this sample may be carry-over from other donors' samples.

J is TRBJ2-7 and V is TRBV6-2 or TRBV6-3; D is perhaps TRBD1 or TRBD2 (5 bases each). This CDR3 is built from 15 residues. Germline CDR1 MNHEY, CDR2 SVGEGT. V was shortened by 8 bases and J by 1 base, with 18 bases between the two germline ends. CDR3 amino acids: CASPTGAGLSYEQYF. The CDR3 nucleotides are TGTGCCAGCCCCACCGGGGCAGGCCTATCCTACGAGCAGTACTTC.

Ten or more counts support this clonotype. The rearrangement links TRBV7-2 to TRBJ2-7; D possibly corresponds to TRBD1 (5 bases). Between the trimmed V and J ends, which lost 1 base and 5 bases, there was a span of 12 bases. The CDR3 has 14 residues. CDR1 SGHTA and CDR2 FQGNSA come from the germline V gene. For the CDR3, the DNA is TGTGCCAGCAGCTTAGGAAGACAGCTGCACGAGCAGTACGTC. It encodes CASSLGRQLHEQYV.

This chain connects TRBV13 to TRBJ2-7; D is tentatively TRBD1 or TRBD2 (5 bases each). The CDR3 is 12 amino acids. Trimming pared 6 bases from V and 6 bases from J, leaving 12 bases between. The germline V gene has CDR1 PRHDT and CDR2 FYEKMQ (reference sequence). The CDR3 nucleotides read TGTGCCAGCAGTTCCGAGGGGCTCGAGCAGTACTTC. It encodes CASSSEGLEQYF. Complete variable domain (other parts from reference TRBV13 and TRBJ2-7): AAGVIQSPRHLIKEKRETATLKCYPIPRHDTVYWYQQGPGQDPQFLISFYEKMQSDKGSIPDRFSAQQFSDYHSELNMSSLELGDSALYFCASSSEGLEQYFGPGTRLTVT.

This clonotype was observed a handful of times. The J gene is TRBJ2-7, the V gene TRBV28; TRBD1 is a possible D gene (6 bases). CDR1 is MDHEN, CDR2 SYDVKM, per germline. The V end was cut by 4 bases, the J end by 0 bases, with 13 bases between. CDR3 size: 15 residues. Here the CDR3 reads CASSSGTLSSYEQYV. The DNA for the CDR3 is TGTGCCAGCAGTTCCGGGACATTGAGCTCCTACGAGCAGTACGTC.

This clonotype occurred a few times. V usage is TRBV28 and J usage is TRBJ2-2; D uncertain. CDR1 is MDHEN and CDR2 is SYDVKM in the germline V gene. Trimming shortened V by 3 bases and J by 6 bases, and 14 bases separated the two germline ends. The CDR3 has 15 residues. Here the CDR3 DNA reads TGTGCCAGCAGTTTCTCGGATACCACGTCCGGGGAGCTGTTTTTT. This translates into CASSFSDTTSGELFF. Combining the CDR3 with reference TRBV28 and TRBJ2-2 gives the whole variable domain DVKVTQSSRYLVKRTGEKVFLECVQDMDHENMFWYRQDPGLGLRLIYFSYDVKMKEKGDIPEGYSVSREKKERFSLILESASTNQTSMYLCASSFSDTTSGELFFGEGSRLTVL.

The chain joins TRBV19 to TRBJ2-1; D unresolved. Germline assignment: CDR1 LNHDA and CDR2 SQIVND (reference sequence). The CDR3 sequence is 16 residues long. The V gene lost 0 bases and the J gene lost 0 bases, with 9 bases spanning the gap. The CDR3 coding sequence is TGTGCCAGTAGTATAGAAGTGGGTGTCTCCTACAATGAGCAGTTCTTC. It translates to CASSIEVGVSYNEQFF. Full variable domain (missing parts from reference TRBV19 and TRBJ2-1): DGGITQSPKYLFRKEGQNVTLSCEQNLNHDAMYWYRQDPGQGLRLIYYSQIVNDFQKGDIAEGYSVSREKKESFPLTVTSAQKNPTAFYLCASSIEVGVSYNEQFFGPGTRLTVL.

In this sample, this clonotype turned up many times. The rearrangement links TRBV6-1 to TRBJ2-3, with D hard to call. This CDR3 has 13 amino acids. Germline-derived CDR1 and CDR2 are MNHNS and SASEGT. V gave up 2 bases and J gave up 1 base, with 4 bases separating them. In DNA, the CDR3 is TGTGCCAGCAGTGAACTAGGCACAGATACGCAGTATTTT. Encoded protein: CASSELGTDTQYF.

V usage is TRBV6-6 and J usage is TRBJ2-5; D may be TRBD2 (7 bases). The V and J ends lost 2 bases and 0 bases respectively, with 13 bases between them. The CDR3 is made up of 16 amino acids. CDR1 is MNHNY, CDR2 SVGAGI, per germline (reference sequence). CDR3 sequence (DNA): TGTGCCAGCAGTTACAGGGCGGGGGCACACCAAGAGACCCAGTACTTC. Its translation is CASSYRAGAHQETQYF.

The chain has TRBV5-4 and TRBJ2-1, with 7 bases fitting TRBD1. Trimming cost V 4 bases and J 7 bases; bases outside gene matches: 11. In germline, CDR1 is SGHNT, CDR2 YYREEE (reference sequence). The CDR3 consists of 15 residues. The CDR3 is CASSPPQGDPNEQFF. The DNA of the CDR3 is TGTGCCAGCAGCCCTCCCCAGGGGGACCCAAATGAGCAGTTCTTC.

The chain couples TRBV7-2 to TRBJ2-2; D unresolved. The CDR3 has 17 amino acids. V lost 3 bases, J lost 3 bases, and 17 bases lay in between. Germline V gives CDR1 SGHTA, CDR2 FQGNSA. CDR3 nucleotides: TGTGCCAGCAGCTTCCAGGACCCGCAAGTCTACACCGGGGAGCTGTTTTTT. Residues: CASSFQDPQVYTGELFF.

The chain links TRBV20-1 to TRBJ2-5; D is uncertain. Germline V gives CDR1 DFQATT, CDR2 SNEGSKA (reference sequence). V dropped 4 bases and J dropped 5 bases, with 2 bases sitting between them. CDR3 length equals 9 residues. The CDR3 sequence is CSATETQYF. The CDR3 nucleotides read TGCAGTGCTACCGAGACCCAGTACTTC.

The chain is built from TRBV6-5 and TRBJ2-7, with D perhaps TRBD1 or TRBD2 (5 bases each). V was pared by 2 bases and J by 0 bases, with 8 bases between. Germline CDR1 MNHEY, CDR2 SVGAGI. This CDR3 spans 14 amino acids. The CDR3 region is CASSYGGPSYEQYF. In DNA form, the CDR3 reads TGTGCCAGCAGTTACGGGGGACCCTCCTACGAGCAGTACTTC.

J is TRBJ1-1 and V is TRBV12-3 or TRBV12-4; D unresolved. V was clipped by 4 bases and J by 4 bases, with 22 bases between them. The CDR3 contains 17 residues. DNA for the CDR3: TGTGCCAGCAGTTGGGCATCCTACTCGGTTGAGGGCACTGAAGCTTTCTTT. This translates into CASSWASYSVEGTEAFF.

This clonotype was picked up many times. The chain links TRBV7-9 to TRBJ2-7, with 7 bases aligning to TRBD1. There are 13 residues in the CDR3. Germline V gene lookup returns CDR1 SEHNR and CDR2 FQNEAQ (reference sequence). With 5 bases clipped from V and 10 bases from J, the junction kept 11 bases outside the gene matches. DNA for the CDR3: TGTGCCAGCAGCCCGACTGACAGGGTAGGTCAGTACTTC. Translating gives CASSPTDRVGQYF.

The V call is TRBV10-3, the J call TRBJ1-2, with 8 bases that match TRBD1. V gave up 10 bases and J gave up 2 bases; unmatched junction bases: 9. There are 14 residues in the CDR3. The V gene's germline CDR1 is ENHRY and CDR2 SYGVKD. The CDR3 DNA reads TGTGCCACCGCCTCGGGACAGGTGAACTATGGCTACACCTTC. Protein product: CATASGQVNYGYTF.

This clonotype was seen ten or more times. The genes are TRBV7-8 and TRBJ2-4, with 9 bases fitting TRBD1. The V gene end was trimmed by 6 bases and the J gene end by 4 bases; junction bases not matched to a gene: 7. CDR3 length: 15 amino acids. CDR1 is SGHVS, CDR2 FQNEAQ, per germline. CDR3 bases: TGTGCCAGCAGGCCGGGACAGGGAAGAAAAAACATTCAGTACTTC. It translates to CASRPGQGRKNIQYF.

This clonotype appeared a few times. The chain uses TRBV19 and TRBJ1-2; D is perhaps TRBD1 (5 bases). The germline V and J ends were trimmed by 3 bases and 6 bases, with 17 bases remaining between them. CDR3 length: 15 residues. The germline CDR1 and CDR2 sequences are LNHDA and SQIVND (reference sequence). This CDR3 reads CASSISLGRGNGYTF. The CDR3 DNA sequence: TGTGCCAGTAGTATTTCCTTGGGACGAGGGAATGGCTACACCTTC.

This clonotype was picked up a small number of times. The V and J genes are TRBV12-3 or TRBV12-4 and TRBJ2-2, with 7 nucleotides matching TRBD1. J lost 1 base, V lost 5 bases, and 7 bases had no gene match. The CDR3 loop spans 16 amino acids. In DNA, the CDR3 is TGTGCCAGCAGTCCCTGGGACAGATTGAACACCGGGGAGCTGTTTTTT. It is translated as CASSPWDRLNTGELFF.

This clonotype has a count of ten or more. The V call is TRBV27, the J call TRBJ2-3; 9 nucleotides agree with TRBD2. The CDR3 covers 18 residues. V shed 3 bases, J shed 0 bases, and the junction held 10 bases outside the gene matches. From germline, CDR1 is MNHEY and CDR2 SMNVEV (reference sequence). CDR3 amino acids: CASSLIRTSEPSTDTQYF. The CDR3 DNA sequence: TGTGCCAGCAGTTTGATACGGACTAGCGAACCTAGCACAGATACGCAGTATTTT.

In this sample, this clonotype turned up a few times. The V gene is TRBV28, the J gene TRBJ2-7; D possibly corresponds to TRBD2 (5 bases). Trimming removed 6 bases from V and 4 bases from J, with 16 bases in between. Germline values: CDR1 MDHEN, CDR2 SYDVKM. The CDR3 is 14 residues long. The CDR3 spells CASRTRVTAYEQYF. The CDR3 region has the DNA TGTGCCAGCAGGACGAGGGTAACGGCTTACGAGCAGTACTTC.

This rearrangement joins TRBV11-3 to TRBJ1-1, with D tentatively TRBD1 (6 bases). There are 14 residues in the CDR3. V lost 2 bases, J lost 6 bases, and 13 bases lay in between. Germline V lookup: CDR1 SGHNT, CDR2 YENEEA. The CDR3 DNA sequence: TGTGCCAGCAGCTTAAGGGGGGTTTACGCTGAAGCTTTCTTT. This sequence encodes CASSLRGVYAEAFF.

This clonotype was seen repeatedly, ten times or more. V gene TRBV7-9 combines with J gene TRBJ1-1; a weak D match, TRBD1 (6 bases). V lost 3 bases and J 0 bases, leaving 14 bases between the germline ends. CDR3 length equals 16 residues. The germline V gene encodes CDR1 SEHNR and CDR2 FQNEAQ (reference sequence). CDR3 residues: CASSFPDSQMNTEAFF. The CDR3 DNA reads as TGTGCCAGCAGCTTCCCGGACAGCCAAATGAACACTGAAGCTTTCTTT.

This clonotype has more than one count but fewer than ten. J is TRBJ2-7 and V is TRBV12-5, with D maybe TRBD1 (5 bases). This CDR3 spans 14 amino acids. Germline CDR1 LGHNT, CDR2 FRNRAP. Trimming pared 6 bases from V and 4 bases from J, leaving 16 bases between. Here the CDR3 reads CASGGLGHPYEQYF. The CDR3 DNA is TGTGCTAGTGGCGGTTTAGGACACCCATACGAGCAGTACTTC. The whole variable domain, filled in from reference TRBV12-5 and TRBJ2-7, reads DARVTQTPRHKVTEMGQEVTMRCQPILGHNTVFWYRQTMMQGLELLAYFRNRAPLDDSGMPKDRFSAEMPDATLATLKIQPSEPRDSAVYFCASGGLGHPYEQYFGPGTRLTVT.

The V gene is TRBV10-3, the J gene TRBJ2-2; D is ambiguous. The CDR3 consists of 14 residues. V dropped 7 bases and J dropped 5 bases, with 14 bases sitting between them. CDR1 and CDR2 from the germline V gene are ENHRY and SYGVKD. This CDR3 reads CAIKVAQSTGELFF. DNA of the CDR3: TGTGCCATCAAGGTAGCCCAGTCGACCGGGGAGCTGTTTTTT.

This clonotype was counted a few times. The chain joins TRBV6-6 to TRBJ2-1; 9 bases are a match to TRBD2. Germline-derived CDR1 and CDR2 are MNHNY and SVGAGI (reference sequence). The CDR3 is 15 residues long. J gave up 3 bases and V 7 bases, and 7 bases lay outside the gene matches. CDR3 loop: CASKSLAGIYNEQFF. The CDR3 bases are TGTGCCAGCAAGTCCCTAGCGGGGATCTACAATGAGCAGTTCTTC.

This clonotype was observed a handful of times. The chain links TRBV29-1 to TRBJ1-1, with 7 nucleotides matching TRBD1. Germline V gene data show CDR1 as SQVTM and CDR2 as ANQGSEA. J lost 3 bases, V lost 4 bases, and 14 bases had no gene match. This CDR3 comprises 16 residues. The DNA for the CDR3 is TGCAGCGTTGCTCCCAGTGCTAGGGGGCCTGACACTGAAGCTTTCTTT. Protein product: CSVAPSARGPDTEAFF. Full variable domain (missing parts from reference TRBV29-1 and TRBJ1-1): SAVISQKPSRDICQRGTSLTIQCQVDSQVTMMFWYRQQPGQSLTLIATANQGSEATYESGFVIDKFPISRPNLTFSTLTVSNMSPEDSSIYLCSVAPSARGPDTEAFFGQGTRLTVV.

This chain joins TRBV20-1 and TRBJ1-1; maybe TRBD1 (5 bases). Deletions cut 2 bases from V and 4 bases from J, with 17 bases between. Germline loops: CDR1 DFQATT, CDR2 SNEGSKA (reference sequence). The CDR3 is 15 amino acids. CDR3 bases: TGCAGTGCTAGACCCTGGACGGAGGGGTTCACTGAAGCTTTCTTT. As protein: CSARPWTEGFTEAFF.

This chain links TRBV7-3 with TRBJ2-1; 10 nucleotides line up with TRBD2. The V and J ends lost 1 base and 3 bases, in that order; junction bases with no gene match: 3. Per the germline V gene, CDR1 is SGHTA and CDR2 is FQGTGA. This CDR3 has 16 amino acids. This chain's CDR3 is CASSLMASGGYNEQFF. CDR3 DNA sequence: TGTGCCAGCAGCTTAATGGCTAGCGGGGGCTACAATGAGCAGTTCTTC.